This is a list of T cell receptor beta chains from one sample in a study of blood T cell repertoires in COVID-19. Sequenced by immunoSEQ multiplex PCR; TCRdb stores in-frame clones only, minus some. Of about 66,000 clones in the sample, approximately 89% were seen once. The sample consisted of peripheral blood. The receptors here all came from a man aged 60 to 75 with acute or convalescent COVID-19. Each CDR3 is given with its conserved first and last residue. Fields, in order: clone size, J gene, D gene, V gene, CDR3 DNA, CDR3 protein. The D gene is left open where the match is weak. Size tells how often a clone was seen (once, few, many) or the class of an expanded clone, and some rows leave it out.

clone size: few; J gene: TRBJ2-5; D gene: TRBD2; V gene: TRBV5-4; CDR3 DNA: TGTGCCAGCAGCCGCCCGGGGGGGCCCGGAGAGACCCAGTACTTC; CDR3 protein: CASSRPGGPGETQYF
clone size: .; J gene: TRBJ1-3; D gene: .; V gene: TRBV10-3; CDR3 DNA: TGTGCCAGCGGAGGCAGTTCCTTTACCCGCTCTGGAAACACCATATATTTT; CDR3 protein: CASGGSSFTRSGNTIYF
clone size: once; J gene: TRBJ2-1; D gene: .; V gene: TRBV10-3; CDR3 DNA: TGTGCCATCAGTGTAGAGGGTCTTGGTTCCAATGAGCAGTTCTTC; CDR3 protein: CAISVEGLGSNEQFF
clone size: .; J gene: TRBJ1-1; D gene: .; V gene: TRBV7-2; CDR3 DNA: TGTGCCAGCAGCCCCCCGGGGGAACGGGCTTTCTTT; CDR3 protein: CASSPPGERAFF
clone size: .; J gene: TRBJ1-3; D gene: .; V gene: TRBV20-1; CDR3 DNA: TGCAGTGCTAGTATCACATCTGGAAACACCATATATTTT; CDR3 protein: CSASITSGNTIYF
clone size: .; J gene: TRBJ1-6; D gene: TRBD1; V gene: TRBV3-1/TRBV3-2; CDR3 DNA: TGTGCCAGCAGCTCCCGGGACAGTAATTCACCCCTCCACTTT; CDR3 protein: CASSSRDSNSPLHF
clone size: .; J gene: TRBJ1-3; D gene: .; V gene: TRBV2; CDR3 DNA: TGTGCCAGCAAGCTGAATAGCCCTGGAAACACCATATATTTT; CDR3 protein: CASKLNSPGNTIYF
clone size: .; J gene: TRBJ1-1; D gene: .; V gene: TRBV27; CDR3 DNA: TGTGCCAGCAGGGCCCTTCAGGGTTCTGAAGCTTTCTTT; CDR3 protein: CASRALQGSEAFF
clone size: few; J gene: TRBJ2-1; D gene: TRBD2; V gene: TRBV6-1; CDR3 DNA: TGTGCCAGCAGTGAAGGGGCTAGCGGGGGGGCGAGGAATGAGCAGTTCTTC; CDR3 protein: CASSEGASGGARNEQFF
clone size: few; J gene: TRBJ1-6; D gene: TRBD1; V gene: TRBV7-9; CDR3 DNA: TGTGCCAGCAGCCCGGGACAGGAGTTCTATAATTCACCCCTCCACTTT; CDR3 protein: CASSPGQEFYNSPLHF
clone size: .; J gene: TRBJ2-2; D gene: .; V gene: TRBV7-9; CDR3 DNA: TGTGCCAGCAGCTTAGGGGTGGGGCTAAGCACCGGGGAGCTGTTTTTT; CDR3 protein: CASSLGVGLSTGELFF
clone size: .; J gene: TRBJ1-5; D gene: TRBD1; V gene: TRBV6-2/TRBV6-3; CDR3 DNA: TGTGCCAGCAGTTACCCGACAGGGAGACAGCCCCAGCATTTT; CDR3 protein: CASSYPTGRQPQHF
clone size: .; J gene: TRBJ2-1; D gene: TRBD1; V gene: TRBV15; CDR3 DNA: TGTGCCACCAGCGATCCAAGGACAGGTGCCGGCAATGAGCAGTTCTTC; CDR3 protein: CATSDPRTGAGNEQFF
clone size: .; J gene: TRBJ2-2; D gene: .; V gene: TRBV24-1; CDR3 DNA: TGTGCCACCAGTGATTTTAGGGGAACCGGGGAGCTGTTTTTT; CDR3 protein: CATSDFRGTGELFF
clone size: .; J gene: TRBJ1-6; D gene: TRBD1; V gene: TRBV19; CDR3 DNA: TGTGCCAGTAGTCCCTGGGGACAGGCCGGGAATTCACCCCTCCACTTT; CDR3 protein: CASSPWGQAGNSPLHF
clone size: .; J gene: TRBJ2-7; D gene: TRBD1; V gene: TRBV10-3; CDR3 DNA: TGTGCCATCAGTGACCCTGGGACAGCAAAGGCCTACGAGCAGTACTTC; CDR3 protein: CAISDPGTAKAYEQYF
clone size: .; J gene: TRBJ2-7; D gene: TRBD2; V gene: TRBV28; CDR3 DNA: TGTGCCAGCAGTTTGACTAGCAGTGGGGAGCAGTACTTC; CDR3 protein: CASSLTSSGEQYF
clone size: few; J gene: TRBJ1-5; D gene: .; V gene: TRBV12-5; CDR3 DNA: TGTGCTAGTGTTCTCCTTGACAGGTTCAATCAGCCCCAGCATTTT; CDR3 protein: CASVLLDRFNQPQHF
clone size: .; J gene: TRBJ1-6; D gene: .; V gene: TRBV18; CDR3 DNA: TGTGCCAGCTCAGCAGGACAGTATAATTCACCCCTCCACTTT; CDR3 protein: CASSAGQYNSPLHF
clone size: .; J gene: TRBJ2-1; D gene: .; V gene: TRBV3-1/TRBV3-2; CDR3 DNA: TGTGCCAGCAGGTCGACTAGCTCCTACAATGAGCAGTTCTTC; CDR3 protein: CASRSTSSYNEQFF
clone size: .; J gene: TRBJ2-3; D gene: TRBD2; V gene: TRBV7-8; CDR3 DNA: TGTGCCAGCAGCCGAAGCGGGGCCAGCACAGATACGCAGTATTTT; CDR3 protein: CASSRSGASTDTQYF
clone size: .; J gene: TRBJ1-2; D gene: .; V gene: TRBV11-2; CDR3 DNA: TGTGCCAGCAGCTTTTCTACGGAGGGCTACACCTTC; CDR3 protein: CASSFSTEGYTF
clone size: .; J gene: TRBJ2-3; D gene: .; V gene: TRBV6-2/TRBV6-3; CDR3 DNA: TGTGCCAGCAGTTACCTGGACAGTAGCACAGATACGCAGTATTTT; CDR3 protein: CASSYLDSSTDTQYF
clone size: once; J gene: TRBJ2-7; D gene: TRBD1; V gene: TRBV6-5; CDR3 DNA: TGTGCCAGCAGTCCCCCGGGACAGCGCCTCTACGAGCAGTACTTC; CDR3 protein: CASSPPGQRLYEQYF
clone size: .; J gene: TRBJ2-4; D gene: TRBD2; V gene: TRBV7-8; CDR3 DNA: TGTGCCAGCAGCCCCCGGGGAGGGTTAGTCAAAAACATTCAGTACTTC; CDR3 protein: CASSPRGGLVKNIQYF
clone size: .; J gene: TRBJ2-7; D gene: TRBD1; V gene: TRBV5-1; CDR3 DNA: TGCGCCAGCAGCTTGGAACGTTTGACAGGGGGTAAACGGCAGTACTTC; CDR3 protein: CASSLERLTGGKRQYF
clone size: .; J gene: TRBJ1-4; D gene: TRBD1; V gene: TRBV19; CDR3 DNA: TGTGCCAGTAGTCCGACAGGGACTAATGAAAAACTGTTTTTT; CDR3 protein: CASSPTGTNEKLFF
clone size: .; J gene: TRBJ2-7; D gene: .; V gene: TRBV11-2; CDR3 DNA: TGTGCCAGCAGCCCCGCGATAGCGGCAATTTACGAGCAGTACTTC; CDR3 protein: CASSPAIAAIYEQYF
clone size: .; J gene: TRBJ2-6; D gene: .; V gene: TRBV5-1; CDR3 DNA: TGCGCCAGCAGCTTGGGGGGGACATCCTTCTCTGGGGCCAACGTCCTGACTTTC; CDR3 protein: CASSLGGTSFSGANVLTF
clone size: .; J gene: TRBJ1-1; D gene: .; V gene: TRBV10-1; CDR3 DNA: TGCGCCCGGGGAGGGTCGTTTAACACTGAAGCTTTCTTT; CDR3 protein: CARGGSFNTEAFF
clone size: .; J gene: TRBJ2-3; D gene: TRBD2; V gene: TRBV20-1; CDR3 DNA: TGCAGTGCTAGTGAAACTAGCGGGGCGGTAGATACGCAGTATTTT; CDR3 protein: CSASETSGAVDTQYF
clone size: once; J gene: TRBJ2-1; D gene: .; V gene: TRBV7-2; CDR3 DNA: TGTGCCAGCAGCTTAATGACAGGTTACAATGAGCAGTTCTTC; CDR3 protein: CASSLMTGYNEQFF
clone size: .; J gene: TRBJ1-6; D gene: TRBD1; V gene: TRBV4-2; CDR3 DNA: TGTGCCAGCAGCCACCTAGGAGGGACAGGGGGCGCGGGGCATAATTCACCCCTCCACTTT; CDR3 protein: CASSHLGGTGGAGHNSPLHF
clone size: .; J gene: TRBJ1-2; D gene: .; V gene: TRBV9; CDR3 DNA: TGTGCCAGCAGCGTAGCGGGGGGAGGCTATGGCTACACCTTC; CDR3 protein: CASSVAGGGYGYTF
clone size: .; J gene: TRBJ2-3; D gene: TRBD1; V gene: TRBV5-1; CDR3 DNA: TGCGCCAGCAAGACAGGGGGTCAGGGTGATACGCAGTATTTT; CDR3 protein: CASKTGGQGDTQYF
clone size: .; J gene: TRBJ2-3; D gene: TRBD1; V gene: TRBV6-6; CDR3 DNA: TGTGCCAGCAGTTACCCTCCGGGACAGGGCACAGATACGCAGTATTTT; CDR3 protein: CASSYPPGQGTDTQYF
clone size: .; J gene: TRBJ1-5; D gene: .; V gene: TRBV24-1; CDR3 DNA: TGTGCCACCAGGGCGTCGGGGTACAATCAGCCCCAGCATTTT; CDR3 protein: CATRASGYNQPQHF
clone size: .; J gene: TRBJ1-5; D gene: TRBD1; V gene: TRBV3-1/TRBV3-2; CDR3 DNA: TGTGCCAGCAGCTTGGGACAGGGGGCAAGACAGCCCCAGCATTTT; CDR3 protein: CASSLGQGARQPQHF
clone size: .; J gene: TRBJ2-5; D gene: .; V gene: TRBV9; CDR3 DNA: TGTGCCAGCAGCGAGACACAAGAGACCCAGTACTTC; CDR3 protein: CASSETQETQYF
clone size: .; J gene: TRBJ1-5; D gene: .; V gene: TRBV3-1/TRBV3-2; CDR3 DNA: TGTGCCGGCAGCGCCGGACAGAGTAGCAATCAGCCCCAGCATTTT; CDR3 protein: CAGSAGQSSNQPQHF
clone size: .; J gene: TRBJ2-3; D gene: TRBD1; V gene: TRBV19; CDR3 DNA: TGTGCCAGTAGTAATCCGGGACAGGGGGGGCTGTACCCTAGCACAGATACGCAGTATTTT; CDR3 protein: CASSNPGQGGLYPSTDTQYF